This T cell receptor beta chain was sequenced for a study of T cell repertoires in cytomegalovirus infection. TCRdb itself ran the reads through MiXCR, one entry per CDR3 protein. The table records about 220,000 distinct CDR3 sequences, approximately 40% of them present only once. V dropped 2 bases and J dropped 6 bases, with 19 bases sitting between them. The CDR3 runs to 17 residues. This clonotype was counted only a few times. Its antigen is undetermined. Sequencing was performed on CD8+ T cells from cultured PBMCs, taken from culture after CMV antigen stimulation. The source of this sequence is a human donor in good health (CMV status not recorded). Some clones in this sample may be carry-over from other donors' samples. The V and J genes are TRBV12-3 or TRBV12-4 and TRBJ2-2; TRBD1 might be the D (6 bases). The CDR3 spells CASSLLSWAGAAGELFF. CDR3 bases: TGTGCCAGCAGTTTATTGTCTTGGGCAGGGGCCGCCGGGGAGCTGTTTTTT.